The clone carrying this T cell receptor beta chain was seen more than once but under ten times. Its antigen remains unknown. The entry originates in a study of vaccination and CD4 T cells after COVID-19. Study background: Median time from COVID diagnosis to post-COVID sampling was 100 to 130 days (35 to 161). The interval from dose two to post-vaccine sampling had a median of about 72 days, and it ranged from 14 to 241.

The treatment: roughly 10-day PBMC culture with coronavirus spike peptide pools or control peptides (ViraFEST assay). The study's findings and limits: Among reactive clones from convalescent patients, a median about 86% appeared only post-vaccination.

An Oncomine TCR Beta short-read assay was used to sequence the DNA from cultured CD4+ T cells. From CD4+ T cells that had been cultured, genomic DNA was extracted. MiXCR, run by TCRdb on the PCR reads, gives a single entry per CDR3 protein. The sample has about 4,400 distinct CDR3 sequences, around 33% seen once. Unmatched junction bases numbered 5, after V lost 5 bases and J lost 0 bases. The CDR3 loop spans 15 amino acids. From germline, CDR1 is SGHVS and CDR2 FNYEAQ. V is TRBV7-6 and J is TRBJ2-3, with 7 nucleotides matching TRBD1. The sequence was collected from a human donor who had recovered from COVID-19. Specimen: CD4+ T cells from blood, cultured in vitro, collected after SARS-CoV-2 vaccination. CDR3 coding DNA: TGTGCCAGCAGCCCTACAGGGGCCAGCACAGATACGCAGTATTTT. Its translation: CASSPTGASTDTQYF.